Included here is one T cell receptor beta chain sequence, with context. The target antigen is unknown. RNA, once extracted, was reverse transcribed into cDNA for use as the sequencing template. The repertoire was sequenced with immunoSEQ multiplex PCR; TCRdb's copy has only in-frame clones and lacks some. Of about 100,000 clones listed, about three fifths were seen once; the top ten hold 16%. The data are from a study of CD8+ T cells in alopecia areata. Study details: Severity was scored as percentage of affected scalp area in treated patients. Study-level points and caveats: Tofacitinib significantly lowered scalp clonality and expanded CD8+ clones among the top 100.

Trimming cost V 0 bases and J 0 bases, with 9 bases left between them. Germline assignment: CDR1 SGHAT and CDR2 FQNNGV. CDR3 length equals 15 residues. As to treatment: oral pan-JAK inhibitor, 5-10 mg twice daily. Sequencing used CD8+ T cells sorted from blood, obtained between weeks 55 and 65, from a patient treated with tofacitinib. The TCR sequence derives from a human donor with alopecia areata. V gene TRBV11-2 combines with J gene TRBJ2-7; D is perhaps TRBD2 (5 bases). The CDR3 sequence: CASSLEKGSSYEQYF. The CDR3, as DNA: TGTGCCAGCAGCTTAGAGAAAGGGAGCTCCTACGAGCAGTACTTC.